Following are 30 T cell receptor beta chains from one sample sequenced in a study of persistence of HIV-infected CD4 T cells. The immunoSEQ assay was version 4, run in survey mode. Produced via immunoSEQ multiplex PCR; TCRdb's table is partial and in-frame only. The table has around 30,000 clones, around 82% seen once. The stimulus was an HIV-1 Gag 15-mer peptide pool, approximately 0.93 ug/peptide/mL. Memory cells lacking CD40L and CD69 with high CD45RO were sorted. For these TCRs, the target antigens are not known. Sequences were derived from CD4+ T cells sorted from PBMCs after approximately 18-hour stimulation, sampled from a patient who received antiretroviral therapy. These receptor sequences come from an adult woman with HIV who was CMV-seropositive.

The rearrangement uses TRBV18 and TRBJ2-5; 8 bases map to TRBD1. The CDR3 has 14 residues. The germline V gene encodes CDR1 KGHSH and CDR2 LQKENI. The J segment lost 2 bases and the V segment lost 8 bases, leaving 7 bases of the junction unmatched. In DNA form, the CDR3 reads TGTGCCAGCCTCCCCAGGGGGCTGCAAGAGACCCAGTACTTC. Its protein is CASLPRGLQETQYF.

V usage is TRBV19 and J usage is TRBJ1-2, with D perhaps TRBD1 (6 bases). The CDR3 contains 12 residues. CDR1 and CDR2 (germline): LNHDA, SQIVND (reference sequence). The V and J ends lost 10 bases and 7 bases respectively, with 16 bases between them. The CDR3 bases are TGTGCCATTACAGGGTTTACCGGTGGCTACACCTTC. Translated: CAITGFTGGYTF.

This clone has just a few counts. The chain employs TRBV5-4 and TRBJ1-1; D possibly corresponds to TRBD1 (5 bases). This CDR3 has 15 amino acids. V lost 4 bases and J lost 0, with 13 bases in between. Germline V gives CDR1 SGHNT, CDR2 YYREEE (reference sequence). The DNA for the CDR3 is TGTGCCAGCAGCGGGATGGACACCCTGAACACTGAAGCTTTCTTT. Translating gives CASSGMDTLNTEAFF.

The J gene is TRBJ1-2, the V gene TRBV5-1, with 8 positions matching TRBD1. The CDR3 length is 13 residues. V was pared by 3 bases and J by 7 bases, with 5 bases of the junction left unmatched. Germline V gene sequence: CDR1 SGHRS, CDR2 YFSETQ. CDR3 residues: CASSYDRGTGYTF. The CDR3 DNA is TGCGCCAGCAGCTATGACAGGGGTACTGGCTACACCTTC.

The CDR3 DNA reads as TGTGCCAGCACCGTCGCGGGGGGGGACTGGGAGCTGTTTTTT. Protein product: CASTVAGGDWELFF. This rearrangement joins TRBV11-2 to TRBJ2-2; 9 bases match TRBD2. Per the germline V gene, CDR1 is SGHAT and CDR2 is FQNNGV. The ends lost 7 bases at V and 9 bases at J; junction bases unmatched: 9. This CDR3 spans 14 amino acids.

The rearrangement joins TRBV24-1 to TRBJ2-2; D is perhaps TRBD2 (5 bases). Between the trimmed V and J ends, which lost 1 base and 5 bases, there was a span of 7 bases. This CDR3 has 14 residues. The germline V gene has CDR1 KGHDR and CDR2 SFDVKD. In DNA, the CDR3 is TGTGCCACCAGTGATTTACGGGGAACCGGGGAGCTGTTTTTT. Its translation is CATSDLRGTGELFF.

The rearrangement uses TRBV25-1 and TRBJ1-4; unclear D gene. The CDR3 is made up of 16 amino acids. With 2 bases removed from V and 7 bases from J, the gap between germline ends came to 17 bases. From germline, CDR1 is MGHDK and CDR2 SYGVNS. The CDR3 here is CASSERMGARFEKLFF. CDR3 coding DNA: TGTGCCAGCAGTGAACGGATGGGCGCCCGGTTTGAAAAACTGTTTTTT.

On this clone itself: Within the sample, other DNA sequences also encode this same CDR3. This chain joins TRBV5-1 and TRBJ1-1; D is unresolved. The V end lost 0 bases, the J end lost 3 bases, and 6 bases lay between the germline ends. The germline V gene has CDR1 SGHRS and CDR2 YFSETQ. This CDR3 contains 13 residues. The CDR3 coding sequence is TGCGCCAGCAGCTTGGGGCAGGACACTGAAGCTTTCTTT. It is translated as CASSLGQDTEAFF.

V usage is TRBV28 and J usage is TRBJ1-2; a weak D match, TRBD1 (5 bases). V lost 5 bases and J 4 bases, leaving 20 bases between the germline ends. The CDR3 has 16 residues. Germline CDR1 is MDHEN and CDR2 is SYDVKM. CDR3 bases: TGTGCCAGCAGTGAACCCGGGAGACAGCAGATCTATGGCTACACCTTC. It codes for CASSEPGRQQIYGYTF.

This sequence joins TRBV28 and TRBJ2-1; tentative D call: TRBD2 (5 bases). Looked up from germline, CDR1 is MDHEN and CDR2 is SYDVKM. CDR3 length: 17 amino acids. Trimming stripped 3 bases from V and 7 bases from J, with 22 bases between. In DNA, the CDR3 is TGTGCCAGCAGTTTTCGGCCTAGCAAGGGAAAGAGTAATGAGCAGTTCTTC. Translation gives CASSFRPSKGKSNEQFF. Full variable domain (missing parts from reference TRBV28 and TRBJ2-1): DVKVTQSSRYLVKRTGEKVFLECVQDMDHENMFWYRQDPGLGLRLIYFSYDVKMKEKGDIPEGYSVSREKKERFSLILESASTNQTSMYLCASSFRPSKGKSNEQFFGPGTRLTVL.

The CDR3 coding sequence is TGTGCCAGCAGCTTTAAGAGGGGGACCGGGGAGCTGTTTTTT. Its protein product is CASSFKRGTGELFF. The genes are TRBV7-8 and TRBJ2-2; a possible D gene is TRBD1 (6 bases). Germline V CDR1 and CDR2: SGHVS, FQNEAQ. The CDR3 spans 14 residues. Trimming shortened V by 3 bases and J by 5 bases, and 10 bases separated the two germline ends. Full variable domain (rest looked up from reference TRBV7-8 and TRBJ2-2): GAGVSQSPRYKVAKRGQDVALRCDPISGHVSLFWYQQALGQGPEFLTYFQNEAQLDKSGLPSDRFFAERPEGSVSTLKIQRTQQEDSAVYLCASSFKRGTGELFFGEGSRLTVL.

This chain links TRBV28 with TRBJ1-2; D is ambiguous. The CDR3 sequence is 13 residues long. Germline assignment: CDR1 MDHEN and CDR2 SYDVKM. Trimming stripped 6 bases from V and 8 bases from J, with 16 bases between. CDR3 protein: CASSPFWAGGYTF. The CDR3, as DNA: TGTGCCAGCAGCCCCTTCTGGGCGGGGGGCTACACCTTC.

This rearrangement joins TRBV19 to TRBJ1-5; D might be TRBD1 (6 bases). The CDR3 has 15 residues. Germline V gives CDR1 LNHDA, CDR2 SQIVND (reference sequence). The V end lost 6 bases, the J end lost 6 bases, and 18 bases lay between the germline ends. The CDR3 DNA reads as TGTGCCAGTAGGGATGGGGGGCTGGGCGGTCAGCCCCAGCATTTT. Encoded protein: CASRDGGLGGQPQHF.

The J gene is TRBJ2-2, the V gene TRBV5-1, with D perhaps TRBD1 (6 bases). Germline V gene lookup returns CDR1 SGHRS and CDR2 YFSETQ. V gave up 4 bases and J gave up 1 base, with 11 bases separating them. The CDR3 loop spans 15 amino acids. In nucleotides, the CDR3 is TGCGCCAGCAGCAACAGGGTTGGGAACACCGGGGAGCTGTTTTTT. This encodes CASSNRVGNTGELFF.

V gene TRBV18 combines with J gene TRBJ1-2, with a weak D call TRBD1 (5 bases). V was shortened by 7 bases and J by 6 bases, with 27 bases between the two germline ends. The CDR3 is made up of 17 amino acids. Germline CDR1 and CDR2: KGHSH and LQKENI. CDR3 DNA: TGTGCCAGCTTTGCCCTACCTGGGCAGGGAGAAGGGGATGGCTACACCTTC. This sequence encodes CASFALPGQGEGDGYTF.

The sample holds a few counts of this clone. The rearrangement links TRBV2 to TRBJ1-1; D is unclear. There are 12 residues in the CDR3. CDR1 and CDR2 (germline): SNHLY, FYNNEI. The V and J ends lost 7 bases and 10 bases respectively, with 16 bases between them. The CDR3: CASTLPPEGAFF. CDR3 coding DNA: TGTGCCAGCACCCTACCCCCTGAGGGAGCTTTCTTT.

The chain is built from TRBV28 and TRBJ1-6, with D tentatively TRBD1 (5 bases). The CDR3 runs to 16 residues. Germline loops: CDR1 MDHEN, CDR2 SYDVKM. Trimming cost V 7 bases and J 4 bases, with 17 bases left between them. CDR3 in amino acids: CASKWERGRYNSPLHF. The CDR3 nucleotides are TGTGCCAGCAAATGGGAGAGGGGCCGATATAATTCACCCCTCCACTTT.

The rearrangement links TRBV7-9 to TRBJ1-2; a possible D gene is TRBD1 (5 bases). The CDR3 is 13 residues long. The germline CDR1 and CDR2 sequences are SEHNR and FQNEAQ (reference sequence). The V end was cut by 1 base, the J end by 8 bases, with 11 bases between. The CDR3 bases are TGTGCCAGCAGCTTAGATGGGGGAAAAGGCTACACCTTC. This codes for CASSLDGGKGYTF.

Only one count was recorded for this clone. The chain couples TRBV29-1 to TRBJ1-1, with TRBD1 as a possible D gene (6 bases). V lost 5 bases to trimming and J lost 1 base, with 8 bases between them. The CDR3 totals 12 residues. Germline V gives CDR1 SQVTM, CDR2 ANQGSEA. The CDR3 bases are TGCAGCGTTTTGACAGGGAACACTGAAGCTTTCTTT. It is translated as CSVLTGNTEAFF.

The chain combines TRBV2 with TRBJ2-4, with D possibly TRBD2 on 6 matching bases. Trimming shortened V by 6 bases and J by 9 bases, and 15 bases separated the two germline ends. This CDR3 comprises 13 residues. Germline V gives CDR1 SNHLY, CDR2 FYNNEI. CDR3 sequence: CASSKTRDLIQYF. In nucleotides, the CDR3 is TGTGCCAGCAGCAAGACTAGAGACCTCATTCAGTACTTC.

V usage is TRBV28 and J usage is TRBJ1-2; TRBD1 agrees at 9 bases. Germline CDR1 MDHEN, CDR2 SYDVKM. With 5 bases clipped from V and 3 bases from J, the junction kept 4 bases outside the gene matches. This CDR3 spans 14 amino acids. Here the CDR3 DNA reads TGTGCCAGCAGTGGGACAGGGTTAGACTATGGCTACACCTTC. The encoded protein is CASSGTGLDYGYTF.

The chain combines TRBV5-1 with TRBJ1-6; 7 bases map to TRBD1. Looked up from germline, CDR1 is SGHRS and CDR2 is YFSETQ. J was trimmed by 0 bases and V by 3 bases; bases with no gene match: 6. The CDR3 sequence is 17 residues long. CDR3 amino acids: CASSSRDRSSYNSPLHF. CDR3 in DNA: TGCGCCAGCAGCTCCCGGGACAGAAGCTCCTATAATTCACCCCTCCACTTT. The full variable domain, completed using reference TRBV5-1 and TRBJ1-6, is KAGVTQTPRYLIKTRGQQVTLSCSPISGHRSVSWYQQTPGQGLQFLFEYFSETQRNKGNFPGRFSGRQFSNSRSEMNVSTLELGDSALYLCASSSRDRSSYNSPLHFGNGTRLTVT.

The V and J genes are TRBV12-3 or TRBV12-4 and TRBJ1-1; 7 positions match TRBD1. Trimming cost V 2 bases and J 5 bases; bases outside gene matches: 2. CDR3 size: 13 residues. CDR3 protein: CASSLNRGTEAFF. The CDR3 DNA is TGTGCCAGCAGTTTAAACAGGGGAACTGAAGCTTTCTTT.

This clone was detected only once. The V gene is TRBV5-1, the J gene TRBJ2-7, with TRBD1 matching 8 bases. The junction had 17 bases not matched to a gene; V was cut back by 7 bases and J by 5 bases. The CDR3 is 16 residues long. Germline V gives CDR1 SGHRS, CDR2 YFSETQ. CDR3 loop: CASAHSDRVGNDEQYF. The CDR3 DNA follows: TGCGCCAGCGCACACTCGGACAGGGTAGGAAACGACGAGCAGTACTTC.

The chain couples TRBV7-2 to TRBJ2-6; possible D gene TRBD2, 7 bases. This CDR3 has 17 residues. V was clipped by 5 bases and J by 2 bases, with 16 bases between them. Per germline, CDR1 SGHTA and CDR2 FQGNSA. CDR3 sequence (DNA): TGTGCCAGCAGCCCCCCCAACGGGGGGCCTGGGGCCAACGTCCTGACTTTC. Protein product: CASSPPNGGPGANVLTF. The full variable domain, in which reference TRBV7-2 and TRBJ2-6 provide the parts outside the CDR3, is GAGVSQSPSNKVTEKGKDVELRCDPISGHTALYWYRQSLGQGLEFLIYFQGNSAPDKSGLPSDRFSAERTGGSVSTLTIQRTQQEDSAVYLCASSPPNGGPGANVLTFGAGSRLTVL.

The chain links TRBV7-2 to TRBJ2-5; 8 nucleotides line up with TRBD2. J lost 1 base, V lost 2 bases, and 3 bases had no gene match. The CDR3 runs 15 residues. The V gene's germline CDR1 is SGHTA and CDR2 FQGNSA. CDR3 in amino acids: CASSLRGLGQETQYF. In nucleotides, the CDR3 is TGTGCCAGCAGCTTAAGGGGACTAGGCCAAGAGACCCAGTACTTC.

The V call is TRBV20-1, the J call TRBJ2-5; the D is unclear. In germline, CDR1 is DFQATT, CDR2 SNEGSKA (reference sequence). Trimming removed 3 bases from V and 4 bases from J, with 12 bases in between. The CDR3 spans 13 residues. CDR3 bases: TGCAGTGCTAGTCGCGAGACAACAGAGACCCAGTACTTC. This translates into CSASRETTETQYF.

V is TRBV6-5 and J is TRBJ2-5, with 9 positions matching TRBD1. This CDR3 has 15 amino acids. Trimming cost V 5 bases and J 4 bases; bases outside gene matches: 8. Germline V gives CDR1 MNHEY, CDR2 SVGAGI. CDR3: CASSSTGGVGETQYF. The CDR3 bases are TGTGCCAGCAGTAGTACAGGGGGCGTCGGAGAGACCCAGTACTTC.

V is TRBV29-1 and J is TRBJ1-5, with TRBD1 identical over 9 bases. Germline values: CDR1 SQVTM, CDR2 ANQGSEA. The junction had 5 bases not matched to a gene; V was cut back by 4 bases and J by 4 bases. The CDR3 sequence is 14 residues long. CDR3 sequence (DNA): TGCAGCGTTGTGGCCGGGACAGGGAATCAGCCCCAGCATTTT. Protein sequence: CSVVAGTGNQPQHF.

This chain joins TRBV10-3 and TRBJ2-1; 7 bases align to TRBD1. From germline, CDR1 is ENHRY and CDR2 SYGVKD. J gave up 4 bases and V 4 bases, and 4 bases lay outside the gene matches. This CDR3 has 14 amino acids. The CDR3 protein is CAISGSDRYNEQFF. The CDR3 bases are TGTGCCATCAGTGGGTCGGACAGGTACAATGAGCAGTTCTTC.